This note documents a single T cell receptor beta chain sequence. Terminally differentiated effector memory CD45RA+ cells were excluded from the naive CD8 cells, which were CD45RO-negative and positively selected for CCR7. Healthy HIV-negative adults without recent acute infections or vaccinations served as donors. Every donor, a Caucasian adult, lived in Nashville, Tennessee. The data are from a study of shared clonotypes between healthy human individuals. Study summary: Ranging from 18 to 49 in age, donors were two women and a few men.

Sequencing was performed with immunoSEQ multiplex PCR; in TCRdb, only in-frame clones are kept and a portion is missing. The sample carries about 2.1 million clones, about 92% recorded once. The CDR3 is 17 residues long. The V and J ends lost 0 bases and 5 bases respectively, with 16 bases between them. Germline CDR1 is LNHDA and CDR2 is SQIVND (reference sequence). Material: naive CD8+ T cells from PBMCs. The genes are TRBV19 and TRBJ2-2; no definite D call. This TCR came from a young man in good health. Some clones in this sample may be carry-over from other donors' samples. The CDR3 nucleotides read TGTGCCAGTAGTATAGATCTAGTTGGGCCTATGACCGGGGAGCTGTTTTTT. Translated, it gives CASSIDLVGPMTGELFF.